This TCR beta chain was captured in a study of T cells in Graves' hyperthyroidism and ophthalmopathy. The CDR3 totals 13 residues. V lost 4 bases, J lost 4 bases, and 10 bases lay in between. Germline lookup yields CDR1 MNHEY and CDR2 SMNVEV (reference sequence). The investigators amplified TCR beta CDR3 regions from RNA transcripts. A set of HTBI primers served as the primers for a first-round RT-PCR of the TCR CDR3. TCRdb reprocessed the multiplex PCR reads via MiXCR and lists one record per CDR3 protein. The table records about 380,000 distinct CDR3 sequences, roughly 13% of them present only once. This clonotype was counted between two and nine times.

The sample was blood. The gene calls are TRBV27 and TRBJ1-2; D gene ambiguous. This TCR was sampled from a man aged 25-40 years with Graves' hyperthyroidism that later progressed to Graves' ophthalmopathy. The CDR3 DNA reads as TGTGCCAGCAGTTCCGGACGGTTCTATGGCTACACCTTC. Translated: CASSSGRFYGYTF.